In its sample, the clone carrying this T cell receptor beta chain was seen a few times. Its antigen is still unknown. The sample comes from a study of T cells in Graves' hyperthyroidism and ophthalmopathy. Researchers took RNA transcripts and amplified the TCR beta CDR3 regions from them. HTBI primers were employed in a first-round RT-PCR of the TCR CDR3. From the multiplex PCR reads, TCRdb called clonotypes with MiXCR, one entry per CDR3 protein. The top ten clones hold 16% of a sample with 650,000 to 850,000 distinct CDR3 sequences, around 19% of them seen once. Blood was sampled at initial diagnosis of hyperthyroidism, prior to onset of any ophthalmopathy symptoms. Fresh peripheral blood, 10 ml, yielded the PBMCs. Study-level findings and limits: The model's output predicted ophthalmopathy at a median of around 6.9 months prior to onset.

The CDR3 spans 16 residues. J was trimmed by 4 bases and V by 10 bases; bases with no gene match: 13. Per germline, CDR1 ENHRY and CDR2 SYGVKD. V gene TRBV10-3 combines with J gene TRBJ2-4; the match to TRBD1 covers 10 bases. Sequenced input: blood. The receptor's source is a woman aged 45-60 years with Graves' hyperthyroidism that later progressed to Graves' ophthalmopathy. The CDR3 region has the DNA TGTGCCACTCAACCGCGACAGGGGGCGCGAAAAAACATTCAGTACTTC. Its protein is CATQPRQGARKNIQYF.